The rows below give T cell receptor beta chains drawn from one sample of a study of CD8+ T cells in alopecia areata. TCRdb keeps only in-frame clones here, not all; method: immunoSEQ multiplex PCR. The sample comprises about 140,000 clones, around four fifths of which are singletons, and 25% rests with the top ten. This sample comprised CD8+ T cells sorted from blood, obtained at week 4, from a patient treated with tofacitinib. These receptors were collected from a human donor with alopecia areata. The CDR3 runs from the conserved cysteine through the conserved F or W. The D gene is left open where the match is weak. Size values are once, few and many counts, or a class for expanded clones, and some rows have none.

clone_size: .
cdr3_length: 14
d_call: .
v_call: TRBV30
j_call: TRBJ2-7
cdr3_aa: CAWFEENHSYEQYF
cdr3_nt: TGTGCCTGGTTTGAGGAAAACCACTCCTACGAGCAGTACTTC

clone_size: .
cdr3_length: 14
d_call: TRBD1
v_call: TRBV5-1
j_call: TRBJ2-7
cdr3_aa: CASSLGQGPYEQYF
cdr3_nt: TGCGCCAGCAGCTTGGGACAGGGACCCTACGAGCAGTACTTC

clone_size: .
cdr3_length: 20
d_call: TRBD2
v_call: TRBV7-2
j_call: TRBJ2-6
cdr3_aa: CASSLATSGGALGGANVLTF
cdr3_nt: TGTGCCAGCAGCTTAGCGACTAGCGGGGGGGCCCTTGGTGGGGCCAACGTCCTGACTTTC

clone_size: .
cdr3_length: 14
d_call: .
v_call: TRBV4-1
j_call: TRBJ1-1
cdr3_aa: CASSPDSMNTEAFF
cdr3_nt: TGCGCCAGCAGCCCGGACAGTATGAACACTGAAGCTTTCTTT

clone_size: few
cdr3_length: 14
d_call: TRBD1
v_call: TRBV29-1
j_call: TRBJ1-1
cdr3_aa: CSVVRQGSGTEAFF
cdr3_nt: TGCAGCGTTGTCAGACAGGGGAGTGGGACTGAAGCTTTCTTT

clone_size: few
cdr3_length: 14
d_call: .
v_call: TRBV29-1
j_call: TRBJ1-3
cdr3_aa: CSVRTGSSGNTIYF
cdr3_nt: TGCAGCGTTAGAACAGGCTCCTCTGGAAACACCATATATTTT

clone_size: .
cdr3_length: 15
d_call: .
v_call: TRBV7-9
j_call: TRBJ2-1
cdr3_aa: CASSLSQGLYNEQFF
cdr3_nt: TGTGCCAGCAGCTTAAGTCAGGGGCTCTACAATGAGCAGTTCTTC

clone_size: once
cdr3_length: 12
d_call: .
v_call: TRBV19
j_call: TRBJ2-7
cdr3_aa: CATLGVHYEQYF
cdr3_nt: TGTGCCACCCTCGGGGTCCACTACGAGCAGTACTTC

clone_size: .
cdr3_length: 16
d_call: .
v_call: TRBV4-1
j_call: TRBJ2-5
cdr3_aa: CASSSVGTEGQETQYF
cdr3_nt: TGCGCCAGCAGCTCTGTGGGAACCGAGGGCCAAGAGACCCAGTACTTC

clone_size: .
cdr3_length: 15
d_call: .
v_call: TRBV9
j_call: TRBJ2-5
cdr3_aa: CARSGGEGAGETQYF
cdr3_nt: TGTGCCCGCAGCGGTGGGGAAGGGGCGGGGGAGACCCAGTACTTC